In this sample, the clone carrying this T cell receptor (beta chain) turned up once. This entry is derived from a study of blood T cell repertoires in COVID-19. V was clipped by 5 bases and J by 4 bases; unmatched bases: 8. This CDR3 region has 15 residues. Germline V gene sequence: CDR1 SGHRS, CDR2 YFSETQ. Researchers sorted participants into cohorts using their self-reported clinical history. Study processing details: Reference gene primers were amplified, and this amplification served to estimate nucleated cell counts. Only in-frame clones appear in the TCRdb table, and some are missing; sequencing was by immunoSEQ multiplex PCR. The DNA was the basis for D and trimming; V, J and clone size are from that table. The sample holds approximately 280,000 clones, nearly 90% seen once.

The TCR comes from a woman aged 60-75 years who had recovered from COVID-19. The chain uses TRBV5-1 and TRBJ1-1; 10 nucleotides align to TRBD1. The specimen was PBMCs or T cells enriched from blood (not recorded which). CDR3 DNA: TGCGCCAGCAGTCTGTTGACAGGGGGCATCACTGAAGCTTTCTTT. Its protein is CASSLLTGGITEAFF.